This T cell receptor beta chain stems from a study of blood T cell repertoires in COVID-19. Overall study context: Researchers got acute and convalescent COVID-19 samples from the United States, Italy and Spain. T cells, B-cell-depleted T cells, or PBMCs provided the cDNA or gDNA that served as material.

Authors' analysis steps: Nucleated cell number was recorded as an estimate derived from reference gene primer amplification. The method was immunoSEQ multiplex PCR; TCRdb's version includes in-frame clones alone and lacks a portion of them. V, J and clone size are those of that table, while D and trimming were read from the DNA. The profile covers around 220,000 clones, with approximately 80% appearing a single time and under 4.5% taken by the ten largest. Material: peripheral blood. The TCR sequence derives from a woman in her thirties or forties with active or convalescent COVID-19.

The CDR3 region is CASSLGDFYGYTF. The DNA for the CDR3 is TGTGCCAGCAGCCTGGGAGATTTCTATGGCTACACCTTC. The chain joins TRBV3-1 (or the pseudogene TRBV3-2) to TRBJ1-2; D remains ambiguous. The germline V gene encodes CDR1 LGHDT and CDR2 YNNKEL (reference sequence). Deletions cut 4 bases from V and 4 bases from J, with 10 bases between. The CDR3 consists of 13 residues.